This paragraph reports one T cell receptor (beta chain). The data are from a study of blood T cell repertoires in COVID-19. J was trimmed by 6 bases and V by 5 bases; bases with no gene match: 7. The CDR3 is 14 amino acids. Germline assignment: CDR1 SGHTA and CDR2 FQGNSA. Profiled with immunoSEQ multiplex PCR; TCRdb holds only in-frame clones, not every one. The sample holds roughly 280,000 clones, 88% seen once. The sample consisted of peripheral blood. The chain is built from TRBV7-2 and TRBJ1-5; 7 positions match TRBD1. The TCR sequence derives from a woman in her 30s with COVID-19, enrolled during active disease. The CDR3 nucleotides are TGTGCCAGCAGCCCGACAGGGCCAGGTCAGCCCCAGCATTTT. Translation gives CASSPTGPGQPQHF. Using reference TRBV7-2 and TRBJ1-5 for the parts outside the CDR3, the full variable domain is GAGVSQSPSNKVTEKGKDVELRCDPISGHTALYWYRQSLGQGLEFLIYFQGNSAPDKSGLPSDRFSAERTGGSVSTLTIQRTQQEDSAVYLCASSPTGPGQPQHFGDGTRLSIL.